Below, 24 T cell receptor beta chains from the same sample are listed, as sequenced in a study of CD8+ T cells in alopecia areata. Sequencing relied on a cDNA template that was reverse transcribed from extracted RNA. The method was immunoSEQ multiplex PCR; TCRdb's version includes in-frame clones alone and lacks a portion of them. Here the sample spans approximately 99,000 clones, 50% to 60% being singletons. The material sequenced was NKG2D-low CD8+ T cells sorted from blood. All receptors come from a human donor with alopecia areata.

This clone showed up just once. V usage is TRBV4-1 and J usage is TRBJ2-7, with 13 bases identical to TRBD2. Trimming took 4 bases from V and 4 from J; bases not matched to a gene: 4. CDR3 length: 15 residues. Germline values: CDR1 MGHRA, CDR2 YSYEKL. The DNA for the CDR3 is TGCGCCAGCAGCCTCGGGACTAGCGGGGCTTACGAGCAGTACTTC. This sequence encodes CASSLGTSGAYEQYF.

This clone showed up just a few times. This chain uses TRBV28 with TRBJ2-5; 8 bases align to TRBD1. Germline V lookup: CDR1 MDHEN, CDR2 SYDVKM. The junction had 6 bases not matched to a gene; V was cut back by 7 bases and J by 2 bases. The CDR3 sequence is 14 residues long. Here the CDR3 DNA reads TGTGCCAGCACCGTGACAGGGGCTCAAGAGACCCAGTACTTC. Translation: CASTVTGAQETQYF.

J is TRBJ1-1 and V is TRBV5-4; D is unresolved. The CDR3 is made up of 13 amino acids. Trimming pared 5 bases from V and 0 bases from J, leaving 8 bases between. In germline, CDR1 is SGHNT, CDR2 YYREEE (reference sequence). The CDR3 region has the DNA TGTGCCAGCAGTCATCAATTGAACACTGAAGCTTTCTTT. Translation gives CASSHQLNTEAFF.

The gene calls are TRBV20-1 and TRBJ2-7, with D possibly TRBD1 on 6 matching bases. From germline, CDR1 is DFQATT and CDR2 SNEGSKA (reference sequence). V gave up 5 bases and J gave up 4 bases, with 9 bases separating them. The CDR3 covers 11 residues. CDR3 protein: CSAGTPYEQYF. CDR3 DNA sequence: TGCAGTGCTGGGACACCGTACGAGCAGTACTTC.

The chain uses TRBV15 and TRBJ2-7; tentatively, D is TRBD1 or TRBD2 (5 bases each). Per the germline V gene, CDR1 is LNHNV and CDR2 is YYDKDF (reference sequence). Trimming pared 1 base from V and 1 base from J, leaving 11 bases between. The CDR3 contains 15 residues. The CDR3 spells CATSRVGERSYEQYF. The DNA for the CDR3 is TGTGCCACCAGCAGAGTGGGGGAACGGTCCTACGAGCAGTACTTC.

The chain couples TRBV16 to TRBJ1-3, with a weak D call TRBD1 (5 bases). The V gene lost 4 bases and the J gene lost 1 base, with 8 bases spanning the gap. Germline CDR1 is KGHSY and CDR2 is FQNENV. This CDR3 contains 14 residues. This CDR3 is CASSRSGSGNTIYF. DNA of the CDR3: TGTGCCAGCAGCCGGTCAGGGTCTGGAAACACCATATATTTT.

V gene TRBV19 combines with J gene TRBJ2-3, with D perhaps being TRBD1 or TRBD2 (5 bases each). V gave up 5 bases and J gave up 3 bases, with 12 bases separating them. The CDR3 is 14 residues long. Germline loops: CDR1 LNHDA, CDR2 SQIVND (reference sequence). CDR3 loop: CASSGDGKTDTQYF. The DNA for the CDR3 is TGTGCCAGTAGTGGGGACGGAAAAACAGATACGCAGTATTTT.

This clone was recorded only once. This chain connects TRBV5-1 to TRBJ2-3; D may correspond to TRBD1 or TRBD2 (5 bases each). From germline, CDR1 is SGHRS and CDR2 YFSETQ. Trimming took 3 bases from V and 8 from J, leaving 22 bases between them. This CDR3 region has 16 residues. CDR3 nucleotides: TGCGCCAGCAGCTCGGGATCGGGGCGGGTGGAAGTTACGCAGTATTTT. As protein: CASSSGSGRVEVTQYF.

J is TRBJ1-4 and V is TRBV29-1, with 8 bases lining up with TRBD1. Losses at the gene ends were 7 bases for V and 10 bases for J; bases not matched to a gene: 8. This CDR3 is 12 amino acids long. CDR1 is SQVTM, CDR2 ANQGSEA, per germline. CDR3 nucleotides: TGCAGCGCCAGGGGGCTTCGCGGAAAACTGTTTTTT. It specifies CSARGLRGKLFF.

This chain joins TRBV6-5 and TRBJ2-7; 10 bases are shared with TRBD2. From germline, CDR1 is MNHEY and CDR2 SVGAGI. The CDR3 has 15 amino acids. Losses at the gene ends were 5 bases for V and 0 bases for J; bases not matched to a gene: 4. CDR3 in amino acids: CASSSSGGSSYEQYF. CDR3 DNA: TGTGCCAGCAGTAGTAGCGGGGGGAGCTCCTACGAGCAGTACTTC.

The chain combines TRBV28 with TRBJ2-1; D not certain. CDR3 length equals 18 residues. Germline V gene sequence: CDR1 MDHEN, CDR2 SYDVKM. The ends were cut back, 8 bases at V and 0 bases at J, with 23 bases in the middle. The CDR3: CASGSFLPPQSSYNEQFF. DNA for the CDR3: TGTGCCAGCGGGTCTTTCCTACCGCCTCAGAGCTCCTACAATGAGCAGTTCTTC. Looking up the rest from reference TRBV28 and TRBJ2-1 gives the full variable domain: DVKVTQSSRYLVKRTGEKVFLECVQDMDHENMFWYRQDPGLGLRLIYFSYDVKMKEKGDIPEGYSVSREKKERFSLILESASTNQTSMYLCASGSFLPPQSSYNEQFFGPGTRLTVL.

This clone showed up just a few times. This chain joins TRBV27 and TRBJ2-7, with 9 positions matching TRBD2. The germline V gene encodes CDR1 MNHEY and CDR2 SMNVEV (reference sequence). After removal of 2 bases from V and 1 base from J, the junction contained 3 bases not matched to a gene. The CDR3 contains 15 residues. The CDR3 reads CASSLRLAGSYEQYF. The DNA for the CDR3 is TGTGCCAGCAGTTTAAGGCTAGCGGGGTCCTACGAGCAGTACTTC.

The V and J genes are TRBV2 and TRBJ2-7; D possibly corresponds to TRBD2 (5 bases). This CDR3 has 14 amino acids. Per germline, CDR1 SNHLY and CDR2 FYNNEI. Deletions cut 5 bases from V and 6 bases from J, with 17 bases between. CDR3 in amino acids: CASSLSWESGEQYF. The CDR3 DNA reads TGTGCCAGCAGTTTATCTTGGGAGTCGGGCGAGCAGTACTTC.

This clone was recorded a few times. J is TRBJ2-3 and V is TRBV19; no reliable D call. This CDR3 has 13 residues. The germline V and J ends were trimmed by 2 bases and 3 bases, with 6 bases remaining between them. Germline V gives CDR1 LNHDA, CDR2 SQIVND (reference sequence). The CDR3: CASSITPTDTQYF. The CDR3 DNA follows: TGTGCCAGTAGTATAACGCCGACAGATACGCAGTATTTT.

The chain recombines TRBV27 with TRBJ2-3; 7 positions match TRBD1. CDR1 is MNHEY, CDR2 SMNVEV, per germline (reference sequence). The CDR3 is made up of 14 amino acids. V trimming: 5 bases; J trimming: 5 bases; junction bases outside the gene matches: 7. Written as DNA, the CDR3 is TGTGCCAGCAGTAAAGGGGGCTCTCGAGATACGCAGTATTTT. It codes for CASSKGGSRDTQYF.

The count of this clone is one. The J gene is TRBJ2-3, the V gene TRBV27; no clear D. CDR3 length: 15 residues. In germline, CDR1 is MNHEY, CDR2 SMNVEV (reference sequence). V was trimmed by 2 bases and J by 2 bases, leaving 11 bases between them. The CDR3: CASSLRLRTTDTQYF. The CDR3 DNA reads as TGTGCCAGCAGTTTAAGGTTACGGACCACAGATACGCAGTATTTT.

The sample holds a few counts of this clone. The chain is built from TRBV9 and TRBJ2-7, with 7 positions matching TRBD1. V lost 3 bases to trimming and J lost 0 bases; unmatched junction nucleotides: 0. Germline CDR1 SGDLS, CDR2 YYNGEE. The CDR3 is 13 amino acids. CDR3 sequence: CASSAGGSYEQYF. Written as DNA, the CDR3 is TGTGCCAGCAGCGCAGGGGGCTCCTACGAGCAGTACTTC.

The rearrangement uses TRBV27 and TRBJ2-3; 8 bases line up with TRBD1. This CDR3 is 12 amino acids long. Germline CDR1 MNHEY, CDR2 SMNVEV (reference sequence). With 7 bases clipped from V and 5 bases from J, the junction kept 2 bases outside the gene matches. CDR3 loop: CASTQGGDTQYF. The CDR3 DNA reads TGTGCCAGCACACAGGGGGGAGATACGCAGTATTTT.

The chain uses TRBV28 and TRBJ2-2; D gene ambiguous. This CDR3 region has 11 residues. V gave up 7 bases and J gave up 6 bases, with 6 bases separating them. Germline lookup yields CDR1 MDHEN and CDR2 SYDVKM. CDR3 region: CASIESGELFF. The CDR3 DNA follows: TGTGCCAGCATTGAGTCCGGGGAGCTGTTTTTT.

This clone was recorded a few times. The rearrangement joins TRBV14 to TRBJ2-7, with D possibly TRBD1 on 6 matching bases. This CDR3 spans 13 amino acids. V shed 3 bases and J shed 5 bases, with 11 bases lying between them. Germline loops: CDR1 SGHDN, CDR2 FVKESK. The CDR3 DNA is TGTGCCAGCAGCCAGCAGGGGCGTAACGAGCAGTACTTC. Amino acid sequence: CASSQQGRNEQYF.

This sequence joins TRBV28 and TRBJ2-5, with 7 bases lining up with TRBD1. J was trimmed by 4 bases and V by 5 bases; bases with no gene match: 7. CDR3 length: 14 amino acids. Germline loops: CDR1 MDHEN, CDR2 SYDVKM. CDR3 in amino acids: CASSDVTGPETQYF. In DNA form, the CDR3 reads TGTGCCAGCAGTGACGTGACAGGGCCAGAGACCCAGTACTTC. The full variable domain, completed using reference TRBV28 and TRBJ2-5, is DVKVTQSSRYLVKRTGEKVFLECVQDMDHENMFWYRQDPGLGLRLIYFSYDVKMKEKGDIPEGYSVSREKKERFSLILESASTNQTSMYLCASSDVTGPETQYFGPGTRLLVL.

This chain connects TRBV14 to TRBJ2-7; D is ambiguous. Germline assignment: CDR1 SGHDN and CDR2 FVKESK. V gave up 1 base and J gave up 10 bases, with 8 bases separating them. The CDR3 has 11 amino acids. The CDR3 spells CASSQAGPQYF. The CDR3 nucleotides read TGTGCCAGCAGCCAAGCAGGCCCCCAGTACTTC.

The chain is built from TRBV2 and TRBJ2-7, with D perhaps TRBD2 (5 bases). The V gene's germline CDR1 is SNHLY and CDR2 FYNNEI. CDR3 length: 14 amino acids. With 4 bases removed from V and 3 bases from J, the gap between germline ends came to 13 bases. The CDR3 loop is CASSARTGDYEQYF. The DNA of the CDR3 is TGTGCCAGCAGTGCCAGGACCGGGGACTACGAGCAGTACTTC. Supplemented by reference TRBV2 and TRBJ2-7, the full variable domain reads EPEVTQTPSHQVTQMGQEVILRCVPISNHLYFYWYRQILGQKVEFLVSFYNNEISEKSEIFDDQFSVERPDGSNFTLKIRSTKLEDSAMYFCASSARTGDYEQYFGPGTRLTVT.

In this sample, this clone turned up a few times. The gene calls are TRBV5-1 and TRBJ2-7; D could derive from TRBD1 or TRBD2 (5 bases each). Germline values: CDR1 SGHRS, CDR2 YFSETQ. The V and J ends lost 4 bases and 6 bases respectively, with 17 bases between them. This CDR3 has 14 residues. The chain's CDR3 is CASSRDRDPPEQYF. CDR3 DNA sequence: TGCGCCAGCAGCAGAGACCGGGACCCACCCGAGCAGTACTTC. The full variable domain, in which reference TRBV5-1 and TRBJ2-7 provide the parts outside the CDR3, is KAGVTQTPRYLIKTRGQQVTLSCSPISGHRSVSWYQQTPGQGLQFLFEYFSETQRNKGNFPGRFSGRQFSNSRSEMNVSTLELGDSALYLCASSRDRDPPEQYFGPGTRLTVT.